Below, 21 T cell receptor beta chains from the same sample are listed, as sequenced in a study of early T cells in non-severe SARS-CoV-2 infection. TCRdb passed the 5' RACE reads through MiXCR, listing each CDR3 protein once. The sample lists roughly 90,000 distinct CDR3 sequences; roughly 14% were seen once. Input material: whole blood. The receptors come from an adult who was a healthcare worker with PCR-confirmed SARS-CoV-2 infection or an uninfected control (not recorded which).

This clonotype was observed a few times. This chain uses TRBV5-1 with TRBJ1-2; TRBD1 matches at 7 bases. Germline lookup yields CDR1 SGHRS and CDR2 YFSETQ. CDR3 length: 14 amino acids. V dropped 4 bases and J dropped 4; count of bases not matched to a gene: 7. CDR3 residues: CASSPGTVRYGYTF. The DNA of the CDR3 is TGCGCCAGCAGCCCAGGGACAGTGCGCTATGGCTACACCTTC.

This rearrangement joins TRBV28 to TRBJ2-7, with 8 bases matching TRBD1. The J segment lost 6 bases and the V segment lost 2 bases, leaving 3 bases of the junction unmatched. CDR3 length: 13 residues. Germline-derived CDR1 and CDR2 are MDHEN and SYDVKM. CDR3 bases: TGTGCCAGCAGTTTAAGGACAGGGACCGAGCAGTACGTC. It codes for CASSLRTGTEQYV.

This clonotype was recorded at least ten times. J is TRBJ2-5 and V is TRBV12-5, with D possibly matching TRBD2 (6 bases). The CDR3 has 13 amino acids. The V end was cut by 6 bases, the J end by 2 bases, with 10 bases between. Germline loops: CDR1 LGHNT, CDR2 FRNRAP. The CDR3 protein is CASGPGGQETQYF. The CDR3 DNA reads TGTGCTAGTGGCCCCGGGGGACAAGAGACCCAGTACTTC.

This sequence joins TRBV4-1 and TRBJ1-5; D ambiguous. Trimming left V 0 bases short and J 7 bases short, with 13 bases between. Germline V gene sequence: CDR1 MGHRA, CDR2 YSYEKL. The CDR3 runs 15 residues. The CDR3 nucleotides are TGCGCCAGCAGCCAAGAAGGGCATTTGGGACAGCCCCAGCATTTT. Translated: CASSQEGHLGQPQHF.

Remarks on this clonotype: Because the CDR3 is missing its conserved closing phenylalanine or tryptophan, this is likely a read error. J is TRBJ2-7 and V is TRBV5-1; 8 bases are shared with TRBD2. V lost 0 bases and J lost 0; bases outside the gene matches: 5. Germline V gene sequence: CDR1 SGHRS, CDR2 YFSETQ. The CDR3 runs to 16 residues. CDR3 protein: CASSLAAGVSSYEQYA. The CDR3 DNA reads TGCGCCAGCAGCTTGGCAGCGGGGGTAAGCTCCTACGAGCAGTACGCC.

The CDR3, as DNA: TGTGCCAGCAGCTACTACAGAGATTCACCCCTCCACTTT. Its protein product is CASSYYRDSPLHF. This chain uses TRBV7-3 with TRBJ1-6; unclear D gene. Deletions cut 4 bases from V and 8 bases from J, with 9 bases between. There are 13 residues in the CDR3. Germline values: CDR1 SGHTA, CDR2 FQGTGA.

The CDR3 nucleotides read TGCAGTGCCCCGCCAGGCGAGCGTTGGCGCAGCAATGAGCAGTTCTTC. It codes for CSAPPGERWRSNEQFF. The rearrangement uses TRBV20-1 and TRBJ2-1; D not resolved. Germline CDR1 is DFQATT and CDR2 is SNEGSKA (reference sequence). The CDR3 has 16 residues. Deletions cut 6 bases from V and 6 bases from J, with 24 bases between.

This clonotype was seen ten or more times. This chain joins TRBV12-3 or TRBV12-4 and TRBJ2-2; D might be TRBD2 (5 bases). With 2 bases removed from V and 6 bases from J, the gap between germline ends came to 22 bases. This CDR3 comprises 18 residues. CDR3 sequence: CASSLRGWQSVLAGELFF. In DNA, the CDR3 is TGTGCCAGCAGTTTACGCGGGTGGCAGTCTGTATTGGCCGGGGAGCTGTTTTTT.

In its sample, this clonotype was seen many times. The V and J genes are TRBV4-2 and TRBJ2-2; 8 nucleotides line up with TRBD2. Germline assignment: CDR1 LGHNA and CDR2 YNFKEQ. This CDR3 region has 15 residues. After removal of 8 bases from V and 0 bases from J, the junction contained 5 bases not matched to a gene. The CDR3 is CASRGGGANTGELFF. CDR3 DNA sequence: TGTGCCAGCCGGGGGGGAGGCGCGAACACCGGGGAGCTGTTTTTT.

J is TRBJ2-1 and V is TRBV7-2; TRBD1 matches 9 bases. J lost 16 bases, V lost 3 bases, and 10 bases had no gene match. The CDR3 is 13 residues long. The germline CDR1 and CDR2 sequences are SGHTA and FQGNSA. Written as DNA, the CDR3 is TGTGCCAGCAGCTTCATAGAGGGACAGGGATATTTCTTC. Protein product: CASSFIEGQGYFF.

This clonotype was detected many times. The V gene is TRBV29-1, the J gene TRBJ1-2; D remains ambiguous. Germline CDR1 SQVTM, CDR2 ANQGSEA. V was clipped by 2 bases and J by 7 bases, with 5 bases between them. The CDR3 is 10 amino acids. CDR3 bases: TGCAGCGTTGAATATTTTGGCTACACCTTC. Translation gives CSVEYFGYTF.

This sequence joins TRBV14 and TRBJ2-3; D remains ambiguous. Germline V gives CDR1 SGHDN, CDR2 FVKESK. The CDR3 length is 12 residues. Trimming removed 5 bases from V and 6 bases from J, with 9 bases in between. The CDR3 bases are TGTGCCAGCAGCACGCGGCCGGATACGCAGTATTTT. Its translation is CASSTRPDTQYF.

This clonotype was detected ten times or more. The genes are TRBV3-1 and TRBJ1-2; 7 bases fit TRBD1. V dropped 4 bases and J dropped 8; count of bases not matched to a gene: 16. Germline V gene sequence: CDR1 LGHDT, CDR2 YNNKEL (reference sequence). The CDR3 sequence is 16 residues long. CDR3 sequence reads: CASSPQGGGGSGGYTF. DNA for the CDR3: TGTGCCAGCAGCCCCCAGGGGGGAGGGGGCAGCGGCGGCTACACCTTC.

The chain carries TRBV12-3 or TRBV12-4 and TRBJ1-3; D is undetermined. Trimming shortened V by 3 bases and J by 4 bases, and 1 base separated the two germline ends. This CDR3 is built from 11 residues. The DNA for the CDR3 is TGTGCCAGCAGTTTGGGAAACACCATATATTTT. This translates into CASSLGNTIYF.

This rearrangement joins TRBV20-1 to TRBJ2-5; weak D call: TRBD2 (6 bases). The CDR3 has 12 amino acids. V shed 6 bases and J shed 7 bases, with 15 bases lying between them. Germline lookup yields CDR1 DFQATT and CDR2 SNEGSKA (reference sequence). CDR3 protein: CSARTRRGTQYF. The DNA for the CDR3 is TGCAGTGCGCGGACACGGAGGGGGACCCAGTACTTC.

This clonotype was seen a handful of times. The chain combines TRBV2 with TRBJ1-6; D ambiguous. Trimming took off 7 bases at V and 7 bases at J, with 11 bases between the two ends. The V gene's germline CDR1 is SNHLY and CDR2 FYNNEI. This CDR3 contains 13 residues. CDR3 sequence reads: CASTRTVNSPLHF. In nucleotides, the CDR3 is TGTGCCAGCACCCGGACGGTGAATTCACCCCTCCACTTT.

This clonotype was seen a few times. The chain joins TRBV9 to TRBJ2-1; possibly TRBD1 for D (6 bases). V was shortened by 0 bases and J by 5 bases, with 15 bases between the two germline ends. Germline V gives CDR1 SGDLS, CDR2 YYNGEE. The CDR3 is made up of 16 amino acids. The CDR3 bases are TGTGCCAGCAGCGTAGCTAGGTCAGGGGAGCACAATGAGCAGTTCTTC. Its translation: CASSVARSGEHNEQFF.

This sequence joins TRBV9 and TRBJ2-1, with D perhaps given as TRBD1 or TRBD2 (6 bases each). The CDR3 totals 16 residues. V lost 0 bases, J lost 4 bases, and 14 bases lay in between. Germline V gene sequence: CDR1 SGDLS, CDR2 YYNGEE. Written as DNA, the CDR3 is TGTGCCAGCAGCGTAGAGGAGGGGGTAGCATACAATGAGCAGTTCTTC. Amino acid sequence: CASSVEEGVAYNEQFF.

V usage is TRBV29-1 and J usage is TRBJ1-6, with 8 bases aligning to TRBD1. With 4 bases clipped from V and 7 bases from J, the junction kept 6 bases outside the gene matches. Germline CDR1 reads SQVTM; CDR2 reads ANQGSEA. CDR3 length equals 14 residues. The CDR3 DNA reads as TGCAGCGTTGCGGATGGGACAGGCAATTCACCCCTCCACTTT. Its translation: CSVADGTGNSPLHF.

This clonotype was recorded a few times. The genes are TRBV12-3 or TRBV12-4 and TRBJ1-2; 8 positions agree with TRBD1. This CDR3 has 14 residues. With V trimmed by 8 bases and J by 1 base, 6 bases remained unmatched. The DNA of the CDR3 is TGTGCCAGCGGAAACAGGGGGGGTAACTATGGCTACACCTTC. As protein: CASGNRGGNYGYTF.

This clonotype has a handful of counts. The rearrangement links TRBV29-1 to TRBJ1-1, with TRBD1 matching 7 bases. CDR3 size: 13 residues. Germline values: CDR1 SQVTM, CDR2 ANQGSEA. The J segment lost 1 base and the V segment lost 7 bases, leaving 6 bases of the junction unmatched. The CDR3 DNA sequence: TGCAGCGGTGGACAGGTGGCGAACACTGAAGCTTTCTTT. Protein product: CSGGQVANTEAFF.